This TCR beta chain came from a study of cytomegalovirus exposure and HLA in healthy donors. Background on the study: A data release that came early held 80 million to 95 million unique TCRs from HLA-typed donors. Study observations and caveats: Cytomegalovirus status was reportedly diagnosed by the classifier with high specificity and sensitivity. Sequences of the TCR beta chain were said to predict the HLA-A and HLA-B alleles of most subjects accurately.

Donors consisted of healthy bone marrow donors. This clone was detected only once. The antigen is not known. Amplification used 60 Vbeta primers and 13 Jbeta primers. Assay used: immunoSEQ multiplex PCR; TCRdb lists only in-frame clones, some missing. This table has hundreds of thousands of clones, about 90% appearing once. Per germline, CDR1 SGHTA and CDR2 FQGTGA. This CDR3 spans 16 amino acids. V lost 0 bases to trimming and J lost 6 bases; unmatched junction nucleotides: 5. This sequence was found in a woman between 18 and 29 years old in good health and CMV-seronegative. The rearrangement joins TRBV7-3 to TRBJ2-1; 10 bases agree with TRBD2. The source material was PBMCs. CDR3 in amino acids: CASSLTGLAGANEQFF. The CDR3 bases are TGTGCCAGCAGCTTAACAGGTCTAGCGGGGGCCAATGAGCAGTTCTTC.